The T cell receptor beta chain under discussion was sequenced for a study of CD8+ T cells in alopecia areata. Whole-study results and caveats: Mice gave a clearer picture of TCR sharing than patients did, possibly for HLA-related reasons.

This CDR3 has 13 residues. From germline, CDR1 is KGHSH and CDR2 LQKENI. Trimming cost V 2 bases and J 6 bases, with 11 bases left between them. In the case of this clone: The antigen is unknown.

Once RNA had been extracted, it was reverse transcribed into cDNA to act as the sequencing template. Profiled with immunoSEQ multiplex PCR; TCRdb holds only in-frame clones, not every one. Among some 110,000 clones listed, more than 30% were seen once. The chain joins TRBV18 to TRBJ2-7; D call uncertain. Sequencing input: CD4+ T cells sorted from blood. This receptor was obtained from a human donor with alopecia areata. This CDR3 reads CASSPADSGEQYF. In nucleotides, the CDR3 is TGTGCCAGCTCACCAGCGGATTCTGGCGAGCAGTACTTC.